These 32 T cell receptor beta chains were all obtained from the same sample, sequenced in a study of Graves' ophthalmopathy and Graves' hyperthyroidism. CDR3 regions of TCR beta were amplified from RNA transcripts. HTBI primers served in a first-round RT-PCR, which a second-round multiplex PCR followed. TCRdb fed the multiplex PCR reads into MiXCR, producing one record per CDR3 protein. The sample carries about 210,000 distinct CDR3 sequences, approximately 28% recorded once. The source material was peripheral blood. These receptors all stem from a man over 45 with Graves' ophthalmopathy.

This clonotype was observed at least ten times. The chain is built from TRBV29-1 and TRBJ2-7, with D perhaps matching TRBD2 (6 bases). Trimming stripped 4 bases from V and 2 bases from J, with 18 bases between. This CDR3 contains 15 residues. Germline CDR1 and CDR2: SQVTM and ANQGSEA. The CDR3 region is CSVVAPREDAYEQYF. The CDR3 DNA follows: TGCAGCGTTGTTGCGCCCAGGGAGGATGCCTACGAGCAGTACTTC.

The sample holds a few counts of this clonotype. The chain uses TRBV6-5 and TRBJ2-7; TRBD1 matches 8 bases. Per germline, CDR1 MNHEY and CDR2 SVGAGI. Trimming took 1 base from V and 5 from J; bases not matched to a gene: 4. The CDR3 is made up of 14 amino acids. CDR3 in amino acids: CASSYYQGADEQYF. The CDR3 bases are TGTGCCAGCAGTTACTACCAGGGGGCCGACGAGCAGTACTTC.

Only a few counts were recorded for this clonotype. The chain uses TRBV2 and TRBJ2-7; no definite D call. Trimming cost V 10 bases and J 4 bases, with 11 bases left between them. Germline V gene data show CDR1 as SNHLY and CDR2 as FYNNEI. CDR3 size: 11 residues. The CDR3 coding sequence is TGTGCCACTGGACCAGGATACGAGCAGTACTTC. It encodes CATGPGYEQYF.

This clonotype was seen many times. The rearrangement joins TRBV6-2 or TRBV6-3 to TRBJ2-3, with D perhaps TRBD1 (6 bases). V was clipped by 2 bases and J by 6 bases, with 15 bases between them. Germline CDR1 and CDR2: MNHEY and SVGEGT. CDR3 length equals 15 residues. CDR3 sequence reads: CASSYPLTGGDTQYF. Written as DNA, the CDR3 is TGTGCCAGCAGTTACCCATTGACAGGTGGGGATACGCAGTATTTT.

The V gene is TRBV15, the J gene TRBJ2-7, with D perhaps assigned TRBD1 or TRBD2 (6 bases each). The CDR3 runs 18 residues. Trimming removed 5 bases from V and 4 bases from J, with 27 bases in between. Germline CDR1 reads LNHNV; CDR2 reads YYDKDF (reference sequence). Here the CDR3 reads CATSGAGGDGGNPYEQYF. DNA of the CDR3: TGTGCCACCAGCGGGGCAGGAGGGGACGGGGGCAACCCTTACGAGCAGTACTTC.

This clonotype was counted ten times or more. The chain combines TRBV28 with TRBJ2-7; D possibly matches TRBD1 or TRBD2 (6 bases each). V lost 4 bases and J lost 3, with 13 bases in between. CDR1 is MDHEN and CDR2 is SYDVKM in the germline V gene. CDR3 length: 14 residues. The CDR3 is CASSSAGHNYEQYF. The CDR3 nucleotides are TGTGCCAGCAGTTCCGCGGGACATAACTACGAGCAGTACTTC.

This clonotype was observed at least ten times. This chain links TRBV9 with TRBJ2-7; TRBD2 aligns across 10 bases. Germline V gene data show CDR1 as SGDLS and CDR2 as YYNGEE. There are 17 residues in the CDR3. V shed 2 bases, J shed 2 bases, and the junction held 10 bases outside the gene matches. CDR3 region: CASSVAEGLAAAYEQYF. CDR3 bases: TGTGCCAGCAGCGTCGCGGAAGGACTAGCGGCAGCCTACGAGCAGTACTTC.

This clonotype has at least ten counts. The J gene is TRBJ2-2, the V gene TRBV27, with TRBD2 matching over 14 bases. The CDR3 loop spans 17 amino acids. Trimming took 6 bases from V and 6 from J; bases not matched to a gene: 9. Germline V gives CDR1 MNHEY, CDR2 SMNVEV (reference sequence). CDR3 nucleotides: TGTGCCAGCAGGGGGACTAGCGGGGGCGGGGCCCCCGGGGAGCTGTTTTTT. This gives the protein CASRGTSGGGAPGELFF.

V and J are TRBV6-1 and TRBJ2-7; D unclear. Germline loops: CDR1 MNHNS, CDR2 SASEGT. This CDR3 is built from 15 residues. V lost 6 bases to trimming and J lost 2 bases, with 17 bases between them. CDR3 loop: CASSFDLAHPYEQYF. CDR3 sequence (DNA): TGTGCCAGCAGCTTTGACCTCGCCCACCCCTACGAGCAGTACTTC.

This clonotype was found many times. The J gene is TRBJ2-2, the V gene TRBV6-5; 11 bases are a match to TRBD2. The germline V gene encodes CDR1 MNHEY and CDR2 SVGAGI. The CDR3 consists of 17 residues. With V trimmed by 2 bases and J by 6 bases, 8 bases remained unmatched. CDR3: CASSYRPGLAVAGELFF. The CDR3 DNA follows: TGTGCCAGCAGTTACAGACCGGGACTAGCGGTTGCCGGGGAGCTGTTTTTT.

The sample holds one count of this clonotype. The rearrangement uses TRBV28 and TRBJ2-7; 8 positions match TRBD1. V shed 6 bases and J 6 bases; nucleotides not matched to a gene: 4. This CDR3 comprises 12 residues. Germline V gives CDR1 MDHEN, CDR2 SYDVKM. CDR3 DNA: TGTGCCAGCAGCGTACAGGGGGTCGAGCAGTACTTC. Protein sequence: CASSVQGVEQYF.

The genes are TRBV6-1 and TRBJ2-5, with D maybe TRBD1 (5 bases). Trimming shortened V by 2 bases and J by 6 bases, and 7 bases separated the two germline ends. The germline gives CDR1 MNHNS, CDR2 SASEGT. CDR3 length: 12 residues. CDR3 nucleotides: TGTGCCAGCAGTGAATGGGGCCAGACCCAGTACTTC. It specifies CASSEWGQTQYF.

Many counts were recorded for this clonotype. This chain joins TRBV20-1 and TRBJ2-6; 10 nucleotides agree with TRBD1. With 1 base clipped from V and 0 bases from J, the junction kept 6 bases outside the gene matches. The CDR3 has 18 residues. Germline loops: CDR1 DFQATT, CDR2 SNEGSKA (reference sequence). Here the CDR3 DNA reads TGCAGTGCTAGAGGAAGACAGGGGGCGAGCTCTGGGGCCAACGTCCTGACTTTC. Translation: CSARGRQGASSGANVLTF.

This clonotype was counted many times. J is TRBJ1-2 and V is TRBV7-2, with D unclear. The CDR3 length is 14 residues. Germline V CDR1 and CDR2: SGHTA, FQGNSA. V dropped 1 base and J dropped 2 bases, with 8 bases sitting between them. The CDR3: CASSLGSVNYGYTF. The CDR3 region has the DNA TGTGCCAGCAGCTTAGGTTCAGTGAACTATGGCTACACCTTC. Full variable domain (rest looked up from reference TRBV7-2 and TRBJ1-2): GAGVSQSPSNKVTEKGKDVELRCDPISGHTALYWYRQSLGQGLEFLIYFQGNSAPDKSGLPSDRFSAERTGGSVSTLTIQRTQQEDSAVYLCASSLGSVNYGYTFGSGTRLTVV.

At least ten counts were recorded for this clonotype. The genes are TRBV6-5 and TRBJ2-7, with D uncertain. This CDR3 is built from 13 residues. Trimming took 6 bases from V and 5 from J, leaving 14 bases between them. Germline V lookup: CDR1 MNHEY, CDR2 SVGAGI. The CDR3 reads CASRASNVNEQYF. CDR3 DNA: TGTGCCAGCAGGGCTAGTAACGTAAACGAGCAGTACTTC.

This CDR3 reads CASNTRGDRALYEQYF. CDR3 bases: TGTGCCAGCAACACCCGGGGGGACAGGGCCCTTTACGAGCAGTACTTC. The V and J genes are TRBV6-1 and TRBJ2-7; 9 positions agree with TRBD1. The CDR3 contains 16 residues. CDR1 is MNHNS, CDR2 SASEGT, per germline. With V trimmed by 7 bases and J by 4 bases, 14 bases remained unmatched.

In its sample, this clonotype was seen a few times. The DNA for the CDR3 is TGTGCCAGCAGTTATCGGTGGCCTCCCCACGAGCAGTACTTC. It codes for CASSYRWPPHEQYF. The J gene is TRBJ2-7, the V gene TRBV6-5, with unresolved D. The V gene lost 3 bases and the J gene lost 5 bases, with 14 bases spanning the gap. The CDR3 has 14 amino acids. CDR1 and CDR2 from the germline V gene are MNHEY and SVGAGI.

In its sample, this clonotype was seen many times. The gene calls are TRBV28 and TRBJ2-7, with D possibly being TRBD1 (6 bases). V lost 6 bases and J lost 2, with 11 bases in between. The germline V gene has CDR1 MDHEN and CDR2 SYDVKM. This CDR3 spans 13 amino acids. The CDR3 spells CASSFNRAYEQYF. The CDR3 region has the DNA TGTGCCAGCAGCTTTAACAGGGCCTACGAGCAGTACTTC.

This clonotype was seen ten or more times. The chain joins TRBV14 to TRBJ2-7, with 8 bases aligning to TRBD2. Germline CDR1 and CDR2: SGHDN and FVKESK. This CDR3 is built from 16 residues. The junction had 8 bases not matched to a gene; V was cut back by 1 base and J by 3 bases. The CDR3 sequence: CASSQGLAGDSYEQYF. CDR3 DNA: TGTGCCAGCAGCCAAGGGCTAGCGGGTGACAGCTACGAGCAGTACTTC.

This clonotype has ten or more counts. CDR3 in DNA: TGCAGTGCTAGGGGTGACAGGGAGAACACTGAAGCTTTCTTT. Protein: CSARGDRENTEAFF. The chain combines TRBV20-1 with TRBJ1-1; 7 bases line up with TRBD1. Per the germline V gene, CDR1 is DFQATT and CDR2 is SNEGSKA (reference sequence). With 3 bases clipped from V and 1 base from J, the junction kept 5 bases outside the gene matches. There are 14 residues in the CDR3.

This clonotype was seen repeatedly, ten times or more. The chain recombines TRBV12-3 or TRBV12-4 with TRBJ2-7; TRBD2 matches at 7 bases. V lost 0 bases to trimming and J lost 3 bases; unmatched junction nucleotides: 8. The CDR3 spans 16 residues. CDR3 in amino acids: CASSLATLERGYEQYF. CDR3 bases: TGTGCCAGCAGTTTAGCGACCTTGGAGCGGGGCTACGAGCAGTACTTC.

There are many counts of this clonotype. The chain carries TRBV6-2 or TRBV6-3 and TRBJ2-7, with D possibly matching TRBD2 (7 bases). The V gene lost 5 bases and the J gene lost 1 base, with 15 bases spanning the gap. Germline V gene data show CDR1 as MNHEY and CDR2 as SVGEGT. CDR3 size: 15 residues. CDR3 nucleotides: TGTGCCAGCAGTCCCGGGGGGCGGATTTCCTACGAGCAGTACTTC. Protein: CASSPGGRISYEQYF.

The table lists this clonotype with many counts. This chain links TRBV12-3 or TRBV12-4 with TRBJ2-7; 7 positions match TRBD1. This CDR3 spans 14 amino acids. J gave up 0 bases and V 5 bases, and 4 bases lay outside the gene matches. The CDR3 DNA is TGTGCCAGCAGTCTACAGGGGAACTCCTACGAGCAGTACTTC. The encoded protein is CASSLQGNSYEQYF.

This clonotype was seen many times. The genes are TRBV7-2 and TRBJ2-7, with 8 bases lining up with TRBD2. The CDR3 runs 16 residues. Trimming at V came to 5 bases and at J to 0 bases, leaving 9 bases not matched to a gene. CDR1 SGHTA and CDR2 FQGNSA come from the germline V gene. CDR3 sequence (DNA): TGTGCCAGCAGCCCGAGCCGACTAGCGAGCTCCTACGAGCAGTACTTC. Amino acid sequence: CASSPSRLASSYEQYF. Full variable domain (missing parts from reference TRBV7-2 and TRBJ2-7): GAGVSQSPSNKVTEKGKDVELRCDPISGHTALYWYRQSLGQGLEFLIYFQGNSAPDKSGLPSDRFSAERTGGSVSTLTIQRTQQEDSAVYLCASSPSRLASSYEQYFGPGTRLTVT.

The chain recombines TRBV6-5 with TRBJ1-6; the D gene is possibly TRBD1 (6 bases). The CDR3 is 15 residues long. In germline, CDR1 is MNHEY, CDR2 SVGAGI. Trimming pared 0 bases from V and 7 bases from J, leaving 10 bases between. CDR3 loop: CASSYSSRGNSPLHF. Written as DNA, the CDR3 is TGTGCCAGCAGTTACTCGAGTAGGGGGAATTCACCCCTCCACTTT.

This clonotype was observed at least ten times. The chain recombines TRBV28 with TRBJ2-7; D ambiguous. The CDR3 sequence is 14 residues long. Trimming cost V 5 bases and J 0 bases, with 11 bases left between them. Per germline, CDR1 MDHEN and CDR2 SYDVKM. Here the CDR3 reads CASSLLTGSYEQYF. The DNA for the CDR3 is TGTGCCAGCAGTCTCTTAACGGGCTCCTACGAGCAGTACTTC.

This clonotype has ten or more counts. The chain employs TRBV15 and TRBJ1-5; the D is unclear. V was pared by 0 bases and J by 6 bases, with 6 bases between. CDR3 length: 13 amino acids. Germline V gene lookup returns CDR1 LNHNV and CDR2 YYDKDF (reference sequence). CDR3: CATSRDHGQPQHF. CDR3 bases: TGTGCCACCAGCAGAGATCATGGTCAGCCCCAGCATTTT.

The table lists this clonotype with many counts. The chain's CDR3 is CASSLVGGLEAFF. DNA of the CDR3: TGTGCCAGCAGTCTCGTCGGGGGACTTGAAGCTTTCTTT. This chain links TRBV3-1 with TRBJ1-1; D may be TRBD1 (5 bases). V was shortened by 6 bases and J by 7 bases, with 15 bases between the two germline ends. Germline CDR1 reads LGHDT; CDR2 reads YNNKEL (reference sequence). The CDR3 length is 13 residues.

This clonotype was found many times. CDR3 region: CASSQEVRQGGYEQYF. The DNA for the CDR3 is TGCGCCAGCAGCCAAGAGGTCCGACAAGGAGGATACGAGCAGTACTTC. V gene TRBV4-3 combines with J gene TRBJ2-7; weak D call: TRBD2 (5 bases). This CDR3 comprises 16 residues. Germline loops: CDR1 LGHNA, CDR2 YSLEER. V was trimmed by 0 bases and J by 4 bases, leaving 16 bases between them.

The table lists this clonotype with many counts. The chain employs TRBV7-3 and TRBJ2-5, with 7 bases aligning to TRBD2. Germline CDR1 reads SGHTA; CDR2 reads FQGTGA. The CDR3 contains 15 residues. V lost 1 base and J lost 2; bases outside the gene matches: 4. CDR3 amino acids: CASSLMAGAQETQYF. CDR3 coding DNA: TGTGCCAGCAGCTTAATGGCGGGAGCGCAAGAGACCCAGTACTTC.

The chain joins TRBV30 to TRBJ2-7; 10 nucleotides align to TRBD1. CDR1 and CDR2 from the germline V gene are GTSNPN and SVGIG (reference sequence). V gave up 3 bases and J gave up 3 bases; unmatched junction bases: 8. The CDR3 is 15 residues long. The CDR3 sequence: CAWSVSGTGVYEQYF. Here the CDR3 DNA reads TGTGCCTGGAGCGTCTCAGGGACAGGGGTCTACGAGCAGTACTTC. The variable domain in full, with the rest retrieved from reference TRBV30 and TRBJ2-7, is SQTIHQWPATLVQPVGSPLSLECTVEGTSNPNLYWYRQAAGRGLQLLFYSVGIGQISSEVPQNLSASRPQDRQFILSSKKLLLSDSGFYLCAWSVSGTGVYEQYFGPGTRLTVT.

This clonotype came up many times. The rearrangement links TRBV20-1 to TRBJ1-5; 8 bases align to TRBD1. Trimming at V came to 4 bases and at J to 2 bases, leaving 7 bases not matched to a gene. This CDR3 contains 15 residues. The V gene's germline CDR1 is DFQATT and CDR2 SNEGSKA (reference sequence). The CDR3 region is CSATGTGFGNQPQHF. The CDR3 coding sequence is TGCAGTGCTACCGGGACAGGCTTTGGCAATCAGCCCCAGCATTTT.